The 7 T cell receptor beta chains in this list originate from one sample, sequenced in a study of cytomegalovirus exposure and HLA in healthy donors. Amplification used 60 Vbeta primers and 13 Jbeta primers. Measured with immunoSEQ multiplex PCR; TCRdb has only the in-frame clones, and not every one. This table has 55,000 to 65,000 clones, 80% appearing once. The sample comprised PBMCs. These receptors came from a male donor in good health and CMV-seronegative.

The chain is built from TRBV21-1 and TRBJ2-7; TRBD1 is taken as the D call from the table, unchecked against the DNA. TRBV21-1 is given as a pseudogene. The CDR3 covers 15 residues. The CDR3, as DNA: TGTGCCAGCAGCAAAGCTACAGGAAGGCCCTACGAGCAGTACTTC. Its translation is CASSKATGRPYEQYF.

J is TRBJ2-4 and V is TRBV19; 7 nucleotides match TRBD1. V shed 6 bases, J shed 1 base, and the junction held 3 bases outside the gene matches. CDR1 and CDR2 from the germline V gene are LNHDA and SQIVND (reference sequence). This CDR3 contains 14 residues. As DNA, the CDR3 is TGTGCCAGTAGCCTCAGGGGGGCCAAAAACATTCAGTACTTC. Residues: CASSLRGAKNIQYF.

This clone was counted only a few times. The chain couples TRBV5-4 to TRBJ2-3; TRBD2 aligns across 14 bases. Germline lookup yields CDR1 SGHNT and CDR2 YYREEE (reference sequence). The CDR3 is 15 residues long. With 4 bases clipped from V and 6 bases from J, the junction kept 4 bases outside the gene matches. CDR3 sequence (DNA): TGTGCCAGCAGCCCTAGGACTAGCGGGGGGGATACGCAGTATTTT. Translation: CASSPRTSGGDTQYF.

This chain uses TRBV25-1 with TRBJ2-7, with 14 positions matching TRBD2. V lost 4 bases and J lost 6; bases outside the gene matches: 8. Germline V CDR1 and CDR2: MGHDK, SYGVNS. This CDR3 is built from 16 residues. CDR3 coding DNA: TGTGCCAGCAGTGGACTAGCGGGGGGGTTTGACTCCGAGCAGTACTTC. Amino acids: CASSGLAGGFDSEQYF.

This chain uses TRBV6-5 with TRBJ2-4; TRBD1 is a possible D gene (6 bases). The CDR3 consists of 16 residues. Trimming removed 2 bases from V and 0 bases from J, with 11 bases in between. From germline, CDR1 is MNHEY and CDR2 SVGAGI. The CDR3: CASSYGQSLAKNIQYF. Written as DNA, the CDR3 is TGTGCCAGCAGTTACGGACAGAGTTTAGCCAAAAACATTCAGTACTTC.

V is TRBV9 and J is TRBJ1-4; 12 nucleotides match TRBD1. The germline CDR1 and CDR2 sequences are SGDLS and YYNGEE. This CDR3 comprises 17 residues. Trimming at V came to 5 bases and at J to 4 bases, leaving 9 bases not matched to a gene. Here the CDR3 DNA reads TGTGCCAGCAGTAGGGGGGGGGACAGGGGGCGTAATGAAAAACTGTTTTTT. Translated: CASSRGGDRGRNEKLFF.

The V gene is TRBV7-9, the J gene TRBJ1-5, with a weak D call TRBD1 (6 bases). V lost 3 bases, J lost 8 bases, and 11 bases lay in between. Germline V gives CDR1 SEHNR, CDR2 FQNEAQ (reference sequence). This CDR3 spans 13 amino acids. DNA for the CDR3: TGTGCCAGCAGCTTGGGGGGGGCGAAGCCCCAGCATTTT. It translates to CASSLGGAKPQHF.